The sequence of this T cell receptor beta chain was determined in a study of blood T cell repertoires in COVID-19. Study-wide background: Acute-phase and convalescent COVID-19 samples originated in the United States, Italy and Spain. T cells, B-cell-depleted T cells, or PBMCs provided the cDNA or gDNA that served as material.

Measured with immunoSEQ multiplex PCR; TCRdb has only the in-frame clones, and not every one. This table has 200,000 to 250,000 clones, 80% to 95% appearing once. Seattle cases were enrolled at active infection and followed longitudinally. CDR3 length equals 15 residues. CDR1 SGDLS and CDR2 YYNGEE come from the germline V gene. The V and J ends lost 5 bases and 0 bases respectively, with 12 bases between them. Material: peripheral blood. The sequence was obtained from a man aged 55-75 years with COVID-19, enrolled during active disease. This chain connects TRBV9 to TRBJ1-3, with D perhaps matching TRBD1 (5 bases). CDR3 nucleotides: TGTGCCAGCAGTTTTCAGGGAAGCTCTGGAAACACCATATATTTT. This codes for CASSFQGSSGNTIYF.